The 21 T cell receptor beta chains in this list originate from one sample, sequenced in a study of T cells in Graves' hyperthyroidism and ophthalmopathy. Amplified TCR beta CDR3 regions derived from RNA transcripts. Using the HTBI primer set, a first-round RT-PCR was run on the TCR CDR3. TCRdb reprocessed the multiplex PCR reads via MiXCR and lists one record per CDR3 protein. Counted here are around 600,000 distinct CDR3 sequences, more than 12% occurring once; the ten biggest clones make up around an eighth. The sample was blood. These receptors all stem from a woman between 50 and 59 years old with Graves' ophthalmopathy.

Only a few counts were recorded for this clonotype. CDR3 loop: CSARDAGGDEKLFF. The CDR3 coding sequence is TGCAGTGCTAGAGACGCAGGGGGCGATGAAAAACTGTTTTTT. The gene calls are TRBV20-1 and TRBJ1-4; 8 bases map to TRBD1. V trimming: 0 bases; J trimming: 6 bases; junction bases outside the gene matches: 3. Per the germline V gene, CDR1 is DFQATT and CDR2 is SNEGSKA (reference sequence). There are 14 residues in the CDR3.

Many counts were recorded for this clonotype. The rearrangement uses TRBV7-3 and TRBJ2-1, with 10 bases fitting TRBD2. The CDR3 covers 16 residues. Trimming at V came to 1 base and at J to 7 bases, leaving 7 bases not matched to a gene. CDR1 SGHTA and CDR2 FQGTGA come from the germline V gene. This chain's CDR3 is CASSLMASGRTNEQFF. Written as DNA, the CDR3 is TGTGCCAGCAGCTTAATGGCTAGCGGGAGAACAAATGAGCAGTTCTTC.

This clonotype was seen repeatedly, ten times or more. This chain joins TRBV12-3 or TRBV12-4 and TRBJ2-3, with D perhaps matching TRBD1 (5 bases). V was shortened by 8 bases and J by 2 bases, with 5 bases between the two germline ends. This CDR3 has 11 amino acids. CDR3 nucleotide sequence: TGTGCCAGCGGACACACAGATACGCAGTATTTT. Protein product: CASGHTDTQYF.

This clonotype was detected only a few times. One junction end disagrees with the germline gene, perhaps due to a read error. CDR3 protein: CASSDSGNTIYF. In nucleotides, the CDR3 is TGTGCCAGCAGTGACTCTGGAAACACCATATATTTT. The chain is built from TRBV6-2 or TRBV6-3 and TRBJ1-3; D is uncertain. Germline CDR1 MNHEY, CDR2 SVGEGT. The CDR3 consists of 12 residues.

This clonotype was seen at least ten times. The chain couples TRBV27 to TRBJ1-6; D possibly corresponds to TRBD1 (5 bases). Trimming took 0 bases from V and 7 from J, leaving 7 bases between them. Per the germline V gene, CDR1 is MNHEY and CDR2 is SMNVEV (reference sequence). This CDR3 is built from 14 residues. CDR3 in amino acids: CASSLSWTNSPLHF. In DNA, the CDR3 is TGTGCCAGCAGTTTATCGTGGACAAATTCACCCCTCCACTTT.

The chain uses TRBV6-1 and TRBJ2-5; possible D gene TRBD1, 6 bases. Germline values: CDR1 MNHNS, CDR2 SASEGT. The CDR3 is 15 amino acids. Trimming cost V 5 bases and J 4 bases, with 17 bases left between them. CDR3 in amino acids: CASSYGRGVTETQYF. The DNA of the CDR3 is TGTGCCAGCAGTTATGGCAGGGGAGTGACAGAGACCCAGTACTTC.

A single count supports this clonotype. A much larger clonotype is one base distant, so this may be a read error. The chain joins TRBV6-2 or TRBV6-3 to TRBJ1-5; TRBD1 might be the D (5 bases). From germline, CDR1 is MNHEY and CDR2 SVGEGT. This CDR3 is 15 amino acids long. Trimming took off 2 bases at V and 4 bases at J, with 12 bases between the two ends. The CDR3 sequence: CASSYGGGENQPQHF. CDR3 DNA: TGTGCCAGCAGTTACGGCGGGGGGGAGAATCAGCCCCAGCATTTT.

This chain connects TRBV3-1 to TRBJ2-6; the match to TRBD1 covers 8 bases. The CDR3 sequence is 21 residues long. Unmatched junction bases numbered 13, after V lost 0 bases and J lost 0 bases. The V gene's germline CDR1 is LGHDT and CDR2 YNNKEL (reference sequence). CDR3 nucleotide sequence: TGTGCCAGCAGCCAAGAAATGCTCCGCGGGACAGGATCCTCTGGGGCCAACGTCCTGACTTTC. This gives the protein CASSQEMLRGTGSSGANVLTF.

The V gene is TRBV6-9, the J gene TRBJ2-7; tentative D call: TRBD1 (5 bases). From germline, CDR1 is MNHGY and CDR2 SVAAGI. The CDR3 consists of 16 residues. Trimming left V 2 bases short and J 3 bases short, with 17 bases between. The CDR3 protein is CASSYKGIVRDYEQYF. The CDR3 DNA reads TGTGCCAGCAGTTATAAGGGGATAGTAAGGGACTACGAGCAGTACTTC.

This clonotype appeared a few times. The chain couples TRBV18 to TRBJ2-1; 14 bases are a match to TRBD2. The germline gives CDR1 KGHSH, CDR2 LQKENI. The CDR3 sequence is 17 residues long. Trimming at V came to 5 bases and at J to 3 bases, leaving 6 bases not matched to a gene. The CDR3: CASSKGTSGSSYNEQFF. For the CDR3, the DNA is TGTGCCAGCTCAAAAGGGACTAGCGGGAGTAGCTACAATGAGCAGTTCTTC. The complete variable domain, with remaining parts taken from reference TRBV18 and TRBJ2-1, reads NAGVMQNPRHLVRRRGQEARLRCSPMKGHSHVYWYRQLPEEGLKFMVYLQKENIIDESGMPKERFSAEFPKEGPSILRIQQVVRGDSAAYFCASSKGTSGSSYNEQFFGPGTRLTVL.

This clonotype was found a few times. The chain employs TRBV2 and TRBJ1-2, with a possible D match to TRBD1 (5 bases). CDR3 size: 14 residues. Germline V gene data show CDR1 as SNHLY and CDR2 as FYNNEI. V lost 6 bases to trimming and J lost 4 bases, with 15 bases between them. The DNA of the CDR3 is TGTGCCAGCAGACGAGGGGCGCTCATCTATGGCTACACCTTC. Protein product: CASRRGALIYGYTF.

This clonotype came up many times. CDR3 residues: CASSSTGGETQYF. In nucleotides, the CDR3 is TGTGCCAGCAGCTCTACAGGGGGGGAGACCCAGTACTTC. The chain recombines TRBV7-9 with TRBJ2-5; TRBD1 agrees at 8 bases. V shed 4 bases, J shed 5 bases, and the junction held 3 bases outside the gene matches. The V gene's germline CDR1 is SEHNR and CDR2 FQNEAQ (reference sequence). The CDR3 sequence is 13 residues long. The whole variable domain, filled in from reference TRBV7-9 and TRBJ2-5, reads DTGVSQNPRHKITKRGQNVTFRCDPISEHNRLYWYRQTLGQGPEFLTYFQNEAQLEKSRLLSDRFSAERPKGSFSTLEIQRTEQGDSAMYLCASSSTGGETQYFGPGTRLLVL.

In its sample, this clonotype was seen many times. CDR3 in amino acids: CATATLAGDEQYF. In DNA form, the CDR3 reads TGTGCCACAGCTACGCTAGCGGGAGACGAGCAGTACTTC. The V call is TRBV2, the J call TRBJ2-7, with TRBD2 identical over 10 bases. This CDR3 has 13 amino acids. Germline V gives CDR1 SNHLY, CDR2 FYNNEI. Trimming removed 10 bases from V and 5 bases from J; junction bases left unmatched: 8.

This clonotype was detected once. The J gene is TRBJ2-5, the V gene TRBV12-3 or TRBV12-4; 8 nucleotides line up with TRBD2. V gave up 6 bases and J gave up 2 bases; unmatched junction bases: 5. This CDR3 contains 14 residues. CDR3 bases: TGTGCCAGCAGGCTAACTAGCGGACAAGAGACCCAGTACTTC. It codes for CASRLTSGQETQYF.

In this sample, this clonotype turned up many times. The rearrangement uses TRBV28 and TRBJ2-3, with D tentatively TRBD1 or TRBD2 (5 bases each). The CDR3 spans 16 residues. CDR1 is MDHEN and CDR2 is SYDVKM in the germline V gene. The V gene lost 7 bases and the J gene lost 0 bases, with 17 bases spanning the gap. CDR3 sequence (DNA): TGTGCCAGCACCCCGGGCCGGGGCCAGAGCACAGATACGCAGTATTTT. It specifies CASTPGRGQSTDTQYF.

This clonotype occurred a few times. The chain employs TRBV12-3 or TRBV12-4 and TRBJ2-6; no reliable D call. Trimming stripped 2 bases from V and 1 base from J, with 6 bases between. The CDR3 has 15 residues. The CDR3 spells CASSLRLSGANVLTF. CDR3 in DNA: TGTGCCAGCAGTTTAAGGCTTTCTGGGGCCAACGTCCTGACTTTC.

This clonotype has only a few counts. The J gene is TRBJ2-2, the V gene TRBV28; TRBD1 matches 10 bases. V lost 6 bases to trimming and J lost 3 bases; unmatched junction nucleotides: 7. Germline V CDR1 and CDR2: MDHEN, SYDVKM. This CDR3 contains 16 residues. CDR3 amino acids: CASSDGTGEHTGELFF. The CDR3 DNA reads as TGTGCCAGCAGCGATGGGACAGGGGAACACACCGGGGAGCTGTTTTTT.

The rearrangement links TRBV4-3 to TRBJ2-1; 13 bases match TRBD2. V lost 0 bases, J lost 4 bases, and 6 bases stayed unmatched. CDR1 is LGHNA, CDR2 YSLEER, per germline. The CDR3 is made up of 18 amino acids. CDR3 DNA: TGCGCCAGCAGCCAAGATGGACTAGCGGGAGATGGGTACAATGAGCAGTTCTTC. Residues: CASSQDGLAGDGYNEQFF.

This clonotype was seen repeatedly, ten times or more. Germline and junction disagree at one end, which may indicate a read error. This rearrangement joins TRBV3-1 to TRBJ2-7; TRBD2 matches at 7 bases. This CDR3 is 15 amino acids long. Per germline, CDR1 LGHDT and CDR2 YNNKEL (reference sequence). The CDR3 sequence: CASNQPSSGVYEQYF. The DNA of the CDR3 is TGTGCCAGCAACCAACCTTCTAGCGGCGTCTACGAGCAGTACTTC.

In this sample, this clonotype turned up many times. The rearrangement uses TRBV7-3 and TRBJ2-1; D is possibly TRBD2 (6 bases). Germline V gene sequence: CDR1 SGHTA, CDR2 FQGTGA. V lost 5 bases, J lost 8 bases, and 10 bases lay in between. This CDR3 is built from 12 residues. The CDR3 sequence: CASSQGLHEQFF. In DNA form, the CDR3 reads TGTGCCAGCAGCCAGGGACTTCATGAGCAGTTCTTC.

The V and J genes are TRBV7-2 and TRBJ1-2; possibly TRBD1 for D (6 bases). The CDR3 consists of 16 residues. The V end was cut by 1 base, the J end by 2 bases, with 14 bases between. Per the germline V gene, CDR1 is SGHTA and CDR2 is FQGNSA. The CDR3 spells CASSLEAPGTNYGYTF. DNA of the CDR3: TGTGCCAGCAGCTTAGAAGCCCCAGGGACAAACTATGGCTACACCTTC.